This TCR beta chain was sequenced in a study of OX40 agonist ivuxolimab in advanced cancers. Clones were sequenced by immunoSEQ multiplex PCR, and TCRdb holds only the in-frame ones, with some missing. The table records 79,000 or so clones, approximately 85% of them present only once. V lost 5 bases to trimming and J lost 8 bases, with 18 bases between them. CDR1 is SEHNR and CDR2 is FQNEAQ in the germline V gene (reference sequence). The length of the CDR3 is 14 residues. The rearrangement uses TRBV7-9 and TRBJ1-2; no firm D call. Sequencing used CD4+ or CD8+ T cells sorted from blood, obtained in a trial of the OX40 agonist ivuxolimab. This TCR was sampled from an adult with an advanced solid tumor such as melanoma, head and neck, liver or kidney cancer. CDR3 region: CASSPEAYHGGYTF. In nucleotides, the CDR3 is TGTGCCAGCAGCCCAGAGGCGTACCACGGGGGCTACACCTTC. The variable domain in full, with the rest retrieved from reference TRBV7-9 and TRBJ1-2, is DTGVSQNPRHKITKRGQNVTFRCDPISEHNRLYWYRQTLGQGPEFLTYFQNEAQLEKSRLLSDRFSAERPKGSFSTLEIQRTEQGDSAMYLCASSPEAYHGGYTFGSGTRLTVV.